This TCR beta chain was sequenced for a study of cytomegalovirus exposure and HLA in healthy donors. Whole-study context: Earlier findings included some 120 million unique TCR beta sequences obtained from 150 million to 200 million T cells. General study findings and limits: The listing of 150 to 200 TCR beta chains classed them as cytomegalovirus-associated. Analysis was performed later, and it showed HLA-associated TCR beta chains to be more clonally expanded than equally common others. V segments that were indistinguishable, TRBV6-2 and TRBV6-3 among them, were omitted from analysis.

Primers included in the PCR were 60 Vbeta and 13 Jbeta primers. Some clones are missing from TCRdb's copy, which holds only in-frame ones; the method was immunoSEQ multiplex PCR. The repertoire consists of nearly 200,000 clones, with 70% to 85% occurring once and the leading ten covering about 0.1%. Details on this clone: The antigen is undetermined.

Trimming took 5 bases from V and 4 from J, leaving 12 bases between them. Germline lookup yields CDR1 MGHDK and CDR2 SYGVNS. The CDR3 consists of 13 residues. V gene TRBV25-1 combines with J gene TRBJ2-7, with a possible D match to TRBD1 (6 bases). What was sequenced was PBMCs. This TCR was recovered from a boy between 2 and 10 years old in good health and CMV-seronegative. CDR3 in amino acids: CASSQGPLYEQYF. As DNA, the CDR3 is TGTGCCAGCAGTCAGGGGCCCCTATACGAGCAGTACTTC.